This T cell receptor (beta chain) appears in the sequencing data of a study of blood T cell repertoires in COVID-19. Clones were sequenced by immunoSEQ multiplex PCR, and TCRdb holds only the in-frame ones, with some missing. This table has about 120,000 clones, roughly 81% appearing once. CDR3 length: 10 residues. The V end was cut by 5 bases, the J end by 4 bases, with 2 bases between. In germline, CDR1 is SNHLY, CDR2 FYNNEI. The chain employs TRBV2 and TRBJ2-5; D unclear. This TCR was sampled from a human donor in a cohort sampled during active COVID-19. Sequencing was done on a sample of peripheral blood. The CDR3 reads CASSRETQYF. The CDR3 region has the DNA TGTGCCAGCAGTCGAGAGACCCAGTACTTC.